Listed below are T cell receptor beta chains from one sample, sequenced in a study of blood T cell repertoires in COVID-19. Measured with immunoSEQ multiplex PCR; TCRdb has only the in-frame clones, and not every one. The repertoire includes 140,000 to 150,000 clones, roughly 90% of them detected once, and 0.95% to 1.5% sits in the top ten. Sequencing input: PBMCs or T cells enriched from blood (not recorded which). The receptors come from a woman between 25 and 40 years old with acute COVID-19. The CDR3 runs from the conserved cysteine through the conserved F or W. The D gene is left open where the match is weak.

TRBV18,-,CASSPAGSNTEAFF
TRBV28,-,CASSLGQGTDTQYF
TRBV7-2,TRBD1,CASSLNRGQDEKLFF
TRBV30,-,CAWTRGVDAGELFF
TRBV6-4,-,CASSVTGNTEAFF
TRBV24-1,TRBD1,CATSDSSISGGARGYTF
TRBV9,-,CASSPQTDYYGYTF
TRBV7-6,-,CASSFGGTYSYNSPLHF
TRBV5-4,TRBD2,CASNSGTQSTDTQYF
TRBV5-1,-,CASSLGENSPLHF
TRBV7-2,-,CASSLAPQTTEAFF
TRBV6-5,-,CASSYSAGWYEQYF
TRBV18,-,CASSPGQGNEKLFF
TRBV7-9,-,CASRPWEGMNTEAFF
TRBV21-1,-,CASSTRRGFTDTQYF
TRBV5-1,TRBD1,CASSVTGDLSGLLGEKLFF
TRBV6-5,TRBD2,CASSYGGTGGEQFF
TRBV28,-,CASSLLDISNQPQHF
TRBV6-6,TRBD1,CASRRDRAYGYTF
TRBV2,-,CASSSPGAGVGNQPQHF
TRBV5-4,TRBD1,CASSADRENTEAFF
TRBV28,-,CASSLDEGGQGYTF
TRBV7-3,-,CASSLGGNYGYTF
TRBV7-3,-,CASSPDNSYEQYF
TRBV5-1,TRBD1,CASSLGPQTGDTDTQYF
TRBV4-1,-,CASSDSSRLSTDTQYF
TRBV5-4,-,CASSIDSYEQYF
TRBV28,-,CASSFAAAWSSYEQYF
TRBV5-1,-,CASSLGGVSYEQYF
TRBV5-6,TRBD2,CASSNERERTGELFF
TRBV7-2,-,CASSPTRGADTQYF
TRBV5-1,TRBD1,CASSFMDRDTGELFF
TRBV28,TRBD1,CASSWGQAGNTIYF
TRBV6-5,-,CASQKPTGAEAFF
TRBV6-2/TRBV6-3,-,CASSNTLKGNYEQYF
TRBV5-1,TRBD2,CASSLMGGGPVDEQYF
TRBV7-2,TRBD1,CASSGHRDRGTTYYEQYF
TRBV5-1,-,CASSSSVEQYF
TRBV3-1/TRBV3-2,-,CASSQEGSVLLEQYF
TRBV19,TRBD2,CASSTGGSSYEQYF
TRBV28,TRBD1,CASSITRGREGGYTF
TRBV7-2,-,CASSLQVQPGQPQHF
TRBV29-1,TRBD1,CSVEDLVQGTSTDTQYF
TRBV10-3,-,CATSPGEQETQYF
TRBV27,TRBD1,CASSPIGTGSDYGYTF
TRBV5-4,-,CASSPAGHLMNTEAFF
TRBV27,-,CASSFAGTPNTEAFF
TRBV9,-,CASSGDINTEAFF
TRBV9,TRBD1,CASSAGTGSSGAFF
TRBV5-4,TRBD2,CASSGTSGNTGELFF
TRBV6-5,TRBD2,CASSYGAGGPPGELFF